This is a list of T cell receptor beta chains from one sample in a study of cytomegalovirus exposure and HLA in healthy donors. Measured with immunoSEQ multiplex PCR; TCRdb has only the in-frame clones, and not every one. The specimen's table records approximately 210,000 clones. Sequenced sample: PBMCs. The source of these receptors is a woman aged 30 to 39 in good health and CMV-seropositive. CDR3s include the opening cysteine and the closing phenylalanine or tryptophan. A D gene is named only where the DNA matches it firmly.

V gene	J gene	D gene	CDR3 protein	CDR3 DNA
TRBV6-1	TRBJ2-7	NA	CASSEYGSLNPYEQYF	TGTGCCAGCAGTGAATATGGCAGTCTGAACCCCTACGAGCAGTACTTC
TRBV7-9	TRBJ1-2	NA	CASSSGQLMNYGYTF	TGTGCCAGCAGCTCGGGACAACTGATGAACTATGGCTACACCTTC
TRBV6-1	TRBJ2-7	NA	CASTRDITYEQYF	TGTGCCAGCACTAGGGACATTACCTACGAGCAGTACTTC
TRBV23-1	TRBJ1-3	NA	CASSLDSRNTIYF	TGCGCCAGCAGTCTAGACTCCAGAAACACCATATATTTT
TRBV7-9	TRBJ2-1	NA	CASSSNREGGFF	TGTGCCAGCAGCTCCAACAGAGAGGGTGGGTTCTTC
TRBV9	TRBJ2-7	TRBD1	CASSGRGRPVTEQYF	TGTGCCAGCAGTGGAAGGGGGCGCCCGGTTACCGAGCAGTACTTC
TRBV10-3	TRBJ1-4	TRBD1	CAIRGQAATNEKLFF	TGTGCCATCAGGGGACAGGCCGCAACTAATGAAAAACTGTTTTTT
TRBV4-3	TRBJ1-1	TRBD1	CASSQAGGHTEAFF	TGCGCCAGCAGCCAAGCAGGGGGCCACACTGAAGCTTTCTTT
TRBV18	TRBJ2-6	TRBD1	CASSPQTGLSGANVLTF	TGTGCCAGCTCACCTCAGACAGGGCTCAGCGGGGCCAACGTCCTGACTTTC
TRBV6-6	TRBJ2-7	TRBD1	CASSYSTGGYEQYF	TGTGCCAGCAGTTACTCGACAGGGGGCTACGAGCAGTACTTC
TRBV29-1	TRBJ2-3	TRBD2	CSVPLAGDTQYF	TGCAGCGTACCCCTAGCGGGGGATACGCAGTATTTT
TRBV9	TRBJ1-1	NA	CASSVDPGQFTEAFF	TGTGCCAGCAGCGTAGATCCCGGACAATTCACTGAAGCTTTCTTT
TRBV2	TRBJ1-1	TRBD1	CASSWTGEETEAFF	TGTGCCAGCAGTTGGACAGGGGAAGAGACTGAAGCTTTCTTT
TRBV11-2	TRBJ1-1	NA	CASSPASPSGGTEAFF	TGTGCCAGCAGCCCAGCTTCGCCCTCGGGGGGCACTGAAGCTTTCTTT
TRBV5-6	TRBJ2-5	TRBD2	CASSPPTSGRRETQYF	TGTGCCAGCAGCCCGCCTACTAGCGGGAGGCGGGAGACCCAGTACTTC
TRBV11-1	TRBJ2-3	TRBD2	CASGTSGTDTQYF	TGTGCCAGCGGGACTAGCGGCACAGATACGCAGTATTTT
TRBV25-1	TRBJ2-3	TRBD2	CASSQTGLAGVQDTQYF	TGTGCCAGCAGCCAGACGGGACTAGCGGGAGTACAAGATACGCAGTATTTT